This T cell receptor beta chain emerged from a study of blood T cell repertoires in COVID-19. Study in general: Samples of COVID-19 (acute and convalescent) were obtained from the United States, Italy and Spain. From T cells, B-cell-depleted T cells, or PBMCs came the material, which was cDNA or gDNA.

CDR3 length: 13 residues. Per germline, CDR1 MNHEY and CDR2 SVGAGI. Trimming stripped 2 bases from V and 6 bases from J, with 10 bases between. In the original processing: Nucleated cell counts were estimated from reference gene primer amplification. Measured with immunoSEQ multiplex PCR; TCRdb has only the in-frame clones, and not every one. V, J and clone size are those of that table, while D and trimming were read from the DNA. Of 100,000 or so clones in the sample, around four fifths are singletons; the top ten hold about an eighth. The chain has TRBV6-5 and TRBJ1-2; D possibly corresponds to TRBD1 (6 bases). Sequencing input: peripheral blood. The receptor was derived from a woman aged 65 to 85 with acute or convalescent COVID-19. CDR3: CASSYGRGDGYTF. The CDR3 DNA sequence: TGTGCCAGCAGTTACGGGAGGGGGGATGGCTACACCTTC.